A selection of T cell receptor beta chains follows, all from one sample in a study of T cell changes during pregnancy in multiple sclerosis. The data were produced by immunoSEQ multiplex PCR, yet TCRdb's version contains in-frame clones alone and is incomplete. The sample lists roughly 53,000 clones; about 88% were seen once. The source material was CD8+ T cells from peripheral blood mononuclear cells, sampled before pregnancy. The receptor source for this set is a female donor with multiple sclerosis, enrolled in a pregnancy study. Both conserved end residues are part of each CDR3. The order of the fields is CDR3 protein, CDR3 DNA, D gene, V gene, J gene, clone size. The D gene is left open where the match is weak. Clone size appears in some rows only: once, few, many, or a class for an expanded clone.

CDR3aa: CASSEPSGETQYF; CDR3nt: TGTGCCAGCAGCGAGCCTAGCGGGGAGACCCAGTACTTC; d_gene: TRBD2; v_gene: TRBV9; j_gene: TRBJ2-5; abundance: NA
CDR3aa: CASSQDLGGAETQYF; CDR3nt: TGTGCCAGCAGCCAAGACTTAGGGGGGGCAGAGACCCAGTACTTC; d_gene: NA; v_gene: TRBV4-2; j_gene: TRBJ2-5; abundance: few
CDR3aa: CASSAGTGEDEQYF; CDR3nt: TGTGCCAGCAGCGCCGGGACAGGGGAGGACGAGCAGTACTTC; d_gene: TRBD1; v_gene: TRBV9; j_gene: TRBJ2-7; abundance: NA
CDR3aa: CASSSPGAYYGYTF; CDR3nt: TGTGCCAGCAGTTCGCCAGGGGCTTACTATGGCTACACCTTC; d_gene: NA; v_gene: TRBV6-5; j_gene: TRBJ1-2; abundance: NA
CDR3aa: CSADRGQYNEQFF; CDR3nt: TGCAGCGCCGACAGGGGGCAGTACAATGAGCAGTTCTTC; d_gene: TRBD1; v_gene: TRBV29-1; j_gene: TRBJ2-1; abundance: NA
CDR3aa: CASSIIGENEKLFF; CDR3nt: TGTGCCAGTAGTATCATAGGGGAAAATGAAAAACTGTTTTTT; d_gene: NA; v_gene: TRBV19; j_gene: TRBJ1-4; abundance: NA
CDR3aa: CASSYYREVQPQHF; CDR3nt: TGTGCCAGCAGTTACTACCGGGAGGTTCAGCCCCAGCATTTT; d_gene: NA; v_gene: TRBV6-5; j_gene: TRBJ1-5; abundance: NA
CDR3aa: CANSRGQGYEQYF; CDR3nt: TGTGCCAACTCCAGGGGGCAGGGTTACGAGCAGTACTTC; d_gene: TRBD1; v_gene: TRBV2; j_gene: TRBJ2-7; abundance: NA
CDR3aa: CASSIGSGESSYNEQFF; CDR3nt: TGTGCCAGTAGTATTGGTAGTGGAGAAAGCTCCTACAATGAGCAGTTCTTC; d_gene: NA; v_gene: TRBV19; j_gene: TRBJ2-1; abundance: once
CDR3aa: CATLAGGPQETQYF; CDR3nt: TGTGCCACCCTAGCGGGGGGGCCCCAAGAGACCCAGTACTTC; d_gene: TRBD2; v_gene: TRBV2; j_gene: TRBJ2-5; abundance: NA
CDR3aa: CASRRQGQETQYF; CDR3nt: TGTGCCAGCAGGAGACAGGGCCAAGAGACCCAGTACTTC; d_gene: TRBD1; v_gene: TRBV27; j_gene: TRBJ2-5; abundance: NA
CDR3aa: CASSQGTGGADTQYF; CDR3nt: TGCGCCAGCAGCCAAGGGACAGGGGGCGCGGATACGCAGTATTTT; d_gene: TRBD1; v_gene: TRBV4-3; j_gene: TRBJ2-3; abundance: NA
CDR3aa: CASIQQGPSTEAFF; CDR3nt: TGTGCCAGTATCCAACAGGGTCCAAGCACTGAAGCTTTCTTT; d_gene: NA; v_gene: TRBV19; j_gene: TRBJ1-1; abundance: NA
CDR3aa: CASSQAGGPFDEQFF; CDR3nt: TGCGCCAGCAGCCAAGCTGGCGGCCCCTTCGATGAGCAGTTCTTC; d_gene: NA; v_gene: TRBV4-1; j_gene: TRBJ2-1; abundance: once
CDR3aa: CASSQARLAADTQYF; CDR3nt: TGTGCCAGCAGCCAAGCTCGTCTAGCTGCAGATACGCAGTATTTT; d_gene: NA; v_gene: TRBV4-2; j_gene: TRBJ2-3; abundance: NA
CDR3aa: CASRIPGQVAAFF; CDR3nt: TGTGCCAGTAGGATACCGGGACAGGTTGCTGCTTTCTTT; d_gene: TRBD1; v_gene: TRBV19; j_gene: TRBJ1-1; abundance: few
CDR3aa: CASSVGGGGSSGANVLTF; CDR3nt: TGTGCCAGCAGCGTAGGTGGCGGGGGTAGCTCTGGGGCCAACGTCCTGACTTTC; d_gene: TRBD2; v_gene: TRBV9; j_gene: TRBJ2-6; abundance: NA
CDR3aa: CASSLAAGALYGYTF; CDR3nt: TGTGCCAGCAGCTTGGCCGCGGGGGCGCTATATGGCTACACCTTC; d_gene: NA; v_gene: TRBV5-8; j_gene: TRBJ1-2; abundance: NA
CDR3aa: CASSSSSAGYNEQFF; CDR3nt: TGTGCCAGCAGCTCGTCGAGTGCGGGGTACAATGAGCAGTTCTTC; d_gene: NA; v_gene: TRBV5-5; j_gene: TRBJ2-1; abundance: NA
CDR3aa: CASSQGQQMNTEAFF; CDR3nt: TGCGCCAGCAGCCAAGGACAGCAAATGAACACTGAAGCTTTCTTT; d_gene: NA; v_gene: TRBV4-3; j_gene: TRBJ1-1; abundance: NA
CDR3aa: CASSVSSGHSYEQYF; CDR3nt: TGTGCCAGCAGCGTAAGTTCAGGGCACTCCTACGAGCAGTACTTC; d_gene: NA; v_gene: TRBV9; j_gene: TRBJ2-7; abundance: NA
CDR3aa: CASSLFAGDETQYF; CDR3nt: TGTGCCAGCAGCTTATTCGCAGGGGACGAGACCCAGTACTTC; d_gene: NA; v_gene: TRBV7-8; j_gene: TRBJ2-5; abundance: NA
CDR3aa: CASSPAGGAYNEQFF; CDR3nt: TGTGCCAGCAGTCCAGCGGGGGGCGCCTACAATGAGCAGTTCTTC; d_gene: TRBD2; v_gene: TRBV27; j_gene: TRBJ2-1; abundance: NA
CDR3aa: CASSGRGYEQYF; CDR3nt: TGTGCCAGCAGCGGAAGGGGCTACGAGCAGTACTTC; d_gene: NA; v_gene: TRBV27; j_gene: TRBJ2-7; abundance: NA
CDR3aa: CASNTTPGQENTGELFF; CDR3nt: TGTGCCAGCAACACTACCCCGGGACAGGAGAACACCGGGGAGCTGTTTTTT; d_gene: TRBD1; v_gene: TRBV7-9; j_gene: TRBJ2-2; abundance: NA
CDR3aa: CASSPPPRPAFF; CDR3nt: TGTGCCAGCAGCCCTCCACCCAGGCCAGCTTTCTTT; d_gene: NA; v_gene: TRBV7-6; j_gene: TRBJ1-1; abundance: NA
CDR3aa: CASSLFTGGTEAFF; CDR3nt: TGTGCCAGCAGCTTATTTACGGGGGGGACTGAAGCTTTCTTT; d_gene: NA; v_gene: TRBV7-9; j_gene: TRBJ1-1; abundance: NA
CDR3aa: CASSLFQNEQFF; CDR3nt: TGTGCCAGCAGCTTGTTCCAGAATGAGCAGTTCTTC; d_gene: NA; v_gene: TRBV5-6; j_gene: TRBJ2-1; abundance: NA
CDR3aa: CASSVSFSGSPYNEQFF; CDR3nt: TGTGCCAGCAGCGTATCGTTTAGCGGGTCCCCCTACAATGAGCAGTTCTTC; d_gene: TRBD2; v_gene: TRBV9; j_gene: TRBJ2-1; abundance: NA
CDR3aa: CASSLVMGGGTEAFF; CDR3nt: TGTGCCAGCAGCTTAGTGATGGGCGGGGGAACTGAAGCTTTCTTT; d_gene: NA; v_gene: TRBV13; j_gene: TRBJ1-1; abundance: NA
CDR3aa: CASSPGTELYGYTF; CDR3nt: TGTGCCAGCAGCCCTGGGACAGAACTCTATGGCTACACCTTC; d_gene: TRBD1; v_gene: TRBV5-4; j_gene: TRBJ1-2; abundance: once
CDR3aa: CASSLIGTSGYEQYF; CDR3nt: TGTGCCAGCAGCTTGATCGGGACTAGCGGATACGAGCAGTACTTC; d_gene: TRBD2; v_gene: TRBV11-1; j_gene: TRBJ2-7; abundance: NA
CDR3aa: CASSPITGSDQPQHF; CDR3nt: TGTGCCAGCAGTCCCATCACGGGGTCGGATCAGCCCCAGCATTTT; d_gene: NA; v_gene: TRBV6-6; j_gene: TRBJ1-5; abundance: once
CDR3aa: CASPLTGGTTEAFF; CDR3nt: TGTGCCTCCCCACTGACAGGGGGCACCACTGAAGCTTTCTTT; d_gene: TRBD1; v_gene: TRBV30; j_gene: TRBJ1-1; abundance: NA
CDR3aa: CASAPDSYNEQFF; CDR3nt: TGTGCCAGTGCCCCCGACAGCTACAATGAGCAGTTCTTC; d_gene: NA; v_gene: TRBV19; j_gene: TRBJ2-1; abundance: NA
CDR3aa: CASRPYEGNLYGYTF; CDR3nt: TGCGCCAGCAGACCGTACGAGGGCAACCTCTATGGCTACACCTTC; d_gene: NA; v_gene: TRBV4-1; j_gene: TRBJ1-2; abundance: NA
CDR3aa: CAWSVGLAIPSYEQYF; CDR3nt: TGTGCCTGGAGTGTAGGGCTAGCAATTCCCTCCTACGAGCAGTACTTC; d_gene: NA; v_gene: TRBV30; j_gene: TRBJ2-7; abundance: few
CDR3aa: CASSKDRGYGYTF; CDR3nt: TGTGCCAGCAGTAAGGACAGGGGATATGGCTACACCTTC; d_gene: TRBD1; v_gene: TRBV27; j_gene: TRBJ1-2; abundance: NA
CDR3aa: CAISQGINYGYTF; CDR3nt: TGTGCCATCTCACAGGGGATCAACTATGGCTACACCTTC; d_gene: TRBD1; v_gene: TRBV10-3; j_gene: TRBJ1-2; abundance: NA
CDR3aa: CASSLRTGELFF; CDR3nt: TGTGCCAGCAGCCTTCGGACCGGGGAGCTGTTTTTT; d_gene: NA; v_gene: TRBV7-3; j_gene: TRBJ2-2; abundance: NA
CDR3aa: CASGAGWTQYF; CDR3nt: TGTGCCAGCGGTGCGGGGTGGACCCAGTACTTC; d_gene: NA; v_gene: TRBV6-1; j_gene: TRBJ2-5; abundance: once
CDR3aa: CASAAGHTEAFF; CDR3nt: TGTGCCAGCGCGGCAGGGCACACTGAAGCTTTCTTT; d_gene: NA; v_gene: TRBV7-3; j_gene: TRBJ1-1; abundance: NA
CDR3aa: CASSQGKSGITEAFF; CDR3nt: TGCGCCAGCAGCCAAGGTAAATCAGGGATCACTGAAGCTTTCTTT; d_gene: NA; v_gene: TRBV4-1; j_gene: TRBJ1-1; abundance: NA
CDR3aa: CSVEHAQGYNYGYTF; CDR3nt: TGCAGCGTTGAACACGCGCAGGGGTACAACTATGGCTACACCTTC; d_gene: NA; v_gene: TRBV29-1; j_gene: TRBJ1-2; abundance: NA
CDR3aa: CASSQTDGEDTEAFF; CDR3nt: TGTGCCAGCAGTCAAACGGACGGGGAGGATACTGAAGCTTTCTTT; d_gene: NA; v_gene: TRBV16; j_gene: TRBJ1-1; abundance: NA
CDR3aa: CAIQPQGSTEAFF; CDR3nt: TGTGCCATTCAGCCGCAGGGTAGCACTGAAGCTTTCTTT; d_gene: NA; v_gene: TRBV19; j_gene: TRBJ1-1; abundance: NA
CDR3aa: CASSANDRGGETQYF; CDR3nt: TGTGCCAGCAGCGCTAACGACAGGGGGGGGGAGACCCAGTACTTC; d_gene: TRBD1; v_gene: TRBV9; j_gene: TRBJ2-5; abundance: NA
CDR3aa: CASSSWTGYEQYF; CDR3nt: TGTGCCAGCAGCTCGTGGACAGGCTACGAGCAGTACTTC; d_gene: TRBD1; v_gene: TRBV5-4; j_gene: TRBJ2-7; abundance: NA
CDR3aa: CATIGGSAGVDEQFF; CDR3nt: TGTGCCACCATAGGCGGAAGTGCCGGTGTGGATGAGCAGTTCTTC; d_gene: NA; v_gene: TRBV15; j_gene: TRBJ2-1; abundance: NA
CDR3aa: CASSYSEAGVGYEQYF; CDR3nt: TGTGCCAGCAGTTACTCGGAGGCAGGGGTCGGGTACGAGCAGTACTTC; d_gene: NA; v_gene: TRBV6-6; j_gene: TRBJ2-7; abundance: NA
CDR3aa: CASSRQWGQGNPEAFF; CDR3nt: TGCGCCAGCAGCCGGCAATGGGGACAGGGAAATCCTGAAGCTTTCTTT; d_gene: TRBD1; v_gene: TRBV4-1; j_gene: TRBJ1-1; abundance: NA
CDR3aa: CASSVGTSGSGANVLTF; CDR3nt: TGTGCCAGCAGCGTAGGGACTAGCGGCTCTGGGGCCAACGTCCTGACTTTC; d_gene: TRBD2; v_gene: TRBV9; j_gene: TRBJ2-6; abundance: NA
CDR3aa: CASSPGQGAYGYTF; CDR3nt: TGTGCCAGTAGTCCCGGACAGGGGGCTTATGGCTACACCTTC; d_gene: TRBD1; v_gene: TRBV19; j_gene: TRBJ1-2; abundance: NA
CDR3aa: CASSTPGQGSYEQYF; CDR3nt: TGTGCCAGTAGTACCCCGGGACAGGGCTCCTACGAGCAGTACTTC; d_gene: TRBD1; v_gene: TRBV19; j_gene: TRBJ2-7; abundance: NA
CDR3aa: CASSPLAGGTDTQYF; CDR3nt: TGTGCCAGCAGCCCCCTAGCGGGAGGCACAGATACGCAGTATTTT; d_gene: TRBD2; v_gene: TRBV7-2; j_gene: TRBJ2-3; abundance: NA
CDR3aa: CASSPQGRTDTQYF; CDR3nt: TGTGCCAGCAGTCCACAGGGAAGGACAGATACGCAGTATTTT; d_gene: NA; v_gene: TRBV27; j_gene: TRBJ2-3; abundance: NA
CDR3aa: CASSVARASGGNNEQFF; CDR3nt: TGTGCCAGCAGCGTAGCGAGGGCTAGCGGGGGGAACAATGAGCAGTTCTTC; d_gene: TRBD2; v_gene: TRBV9; j_gene: TRBJ2-1; abundance: NA